This TCR beta chain was recovered during a study of blood T cell repertoires in COVID-19. Study background: Samples of COVID-19 (acute and convalescent) were obtained from the United States, Italy and Spain. From T cells, B-cell-depleted T cells, or PBMCs came the material, which was cDNA or gDNA.

As handled by the study authors: Scientists estimated how many nucleated cells there were by amplifying reference gene primers. Sequencing used immunoSEQ multiplex PCR; TCRdb keeps in-frame clones, though not all of them. V, J and clone size are taken as reported in that table, and D and trimming were inferred from the DNA itself. Counted here are fewer than 200,000 clones, about 88% occurring once; the ten biggest clones make up approximately 2.1%. The CDR3 sequence is 16 residues long. V shed 5 bases and J 3 bases; nucleotides not matched to a gene: 7. Germline V gives CDR1 SGHTA, CDR2 FQGTGA. This clone was detected only once.

V gene TRBV7-3 combines with J gene TRBJ2-1, with 10 positions matching TRBD1. This receptor was taken from a man between 50 and 59 years old who had recovered from COVID-19. The sequencing sample was made of peripheral blood. The CDR3, as DNA: TGTGCCAGCAGCCTACCAGACAGGGGGCACTACAATGAGCAGTTCTTC. This codes for CASSLPDRGHYNEQFF.